The rows below give T cell receptor beta chains drawn from one sample of a study of PD-1 blockade in classical Hodgkin lymphoma. TCRdb keeps only in-frame clones here, not all; method: immunoSEQ multiplex PCR. This sample has 110,000 or so clones, with roughly 87% found just once. Sequenced here: peripheral blood mononuclear cells (PBMCs), sampled before the fourth cycle of nivolumab. The receptors shown here come from a human donor with classical Hodgkin lymphoma. Both conserved end residues are part of each CDR3. The D gene is left open where the match is weak. Clone size is stated in some rows and not others, as once, few, many or a class when expanded.

clone_size j_call cdr3_length v_call d_call cdr3_nt cdr3_aa
- TRBJ2-6 15 TRBV27 TRBD1 TGTGCCAGCAGGGGGACAGAGGCCGGGGCCAACGTCCTGACTTTC CASRGTEAGANVLTF
- TRBJ1-4 15 TRBV7-2 - TGTGCCAGCAGCTTAGCAGGGATTCAGGATGAAAAACTGTTTTTT CASSLAGIQDEKLFF
- TRBJ1-2 16 TRBV5-5 - TGTGCCAGCAGCTTGGGGGGCGGACAATTAAGCGGCGGCTACACCTTC CASSLGGGQLSGGYTF
- TRBJ1-2 11 TRBV20-1 - TGCAGTGCCGCCCCAAACTATGGCTACACCTTC CSAAPNYGYTF
- TRBJ2-1 11 TRBV2 TRBD2 TGTGCCAGCAGTGAAGGACTAGCGGGGCTCTTC CASSEGLAGLF
- TRBJ2-3 12 TRBV6-4 - TGTGCCAGCAGTGCGGGCGGGTATACGCAGTATTTT CASSAGGYTQYF
- TRBJ1-5 15 TRBV19 - TGTGCCAGTAGTATAGGATCTAGTGGGGGCTCGACCCAGCATTTT CASSIGSSGGSTQHF
- TRBJ2-7 14 TRBV5-1 - TGCGCCAGCAGTCGGGACGTAAGCTCCTACGAGCAGTACTTC CASSRDVSSYEQYF
- TRBJ1-6 14 TRBV5-1 - TGCGCCAGCAGCTTGGCCGGCGGGGAGGCACCCCTCCACTTT CASSLAGGEAPLHF
- TRBJ2-3 12 TRBV9 - TGTGCCAGCAGCCTCGGCTGGGATACGCAGTATTTT CASSLGWDTQYF
- TRBJ2-7 20 TRBV19 - TGTGCCAGTAGTGAGGTCCCCCTCACGGGGCCTACCTCCTTCTCCTACGAGCAGTACTTC CASSEVPLTGPTSFSYEQYF
- TRBJ2-3 16 TRBV6-5 TRBD2 TGTGCCAGCAATTACCTCGGACTAGCGGACACAGATACGCAGTATTTT CASNYLGLADTDTQYF
- TRBJ2-5 9 TRBV20-1 - TGCAGTGCGGGGGAGACCCAGTACTTC CSAGETQYF
- TRBJ2-5 15 TRBV6-1 - TGTGCCAGCAGTGAAGCATTCAGGCCCCAAGAGACCCAGTACTTC CASSEAFRPQETQYF
- TRBJ1-1 15 TRBV18 TRBD1 TGTGCCAGCTCACCCGACAGGGACTTGAACACTGAAGCTTTCTTT CASSPDRDLNTEAFF
- TRBJ2-5 12 TRBV5-6 - TGTGCCAGCAGTCGTGGGCCAGAGACCCAGTACTTC CASSRGPETQYF
few TRBJ1-1 13 TRBV6-6 - TGTGCCAGCAGTCTCCGCGAGAACACTGAAGCTTTCTTT CASSLRENTEAFF
- TRBJ2-5 15 TRBV5-6 TRBD2 TGTGCCAGCAGCTTGTTCGCGGGAGAGGGAGAGACCCAGTACTTC CASSLFAGEGETQYF
few TRBJ2-1 16 TRBV6-5 TRBD2 TGTGCCAGCAGTTACTCGTGGACTAGCGAAAACAATGAGCAGTTCTTC CASSYSWTSENNEQFF
- TRBJ2-7 14 TRBV4-1 - TGCGCCAGCAGCCTTGGGGAACTAGACTACGAGCAGTACTTC CASSLGELDYEQYF
- TRBJ2-5 12 TRBV10-3 - TGTGCCATCAGTGAGGTACAAGAGACCCAGTACTTC CAISEVQETQYF
- TRBJ2-1 13 TRBV6-5 TRBD2 TGTGCCAGCAGCGCGGCGGGGGACAATGAGCAGTTCTTC CASSAAGDNEQFF
- TRBJ2-7 13 TRBV5-8 - TGTGCCAGCAGCTTCGGACAGTCCTACGAGCAGTACTTC CASSFGQSYEQYF
- TRBJ1-1 12 TRBV10-2 - TGCGCCAGCGCCGACAGGTCCACTGAAGCTTTCTTT CASADRSTEAFF
- TRBJ1-1 13 TRBV29-1 - TGCAGCGTCTATAGAACAGGGAACACTGAAGCTTTCTTT CSVYRTGNTEAFF
once TRBJ1-2 13 TRBV21-1 - TGTGCCAGCGCGACAGGGAGAGACTATGGCTACACCTTC CASATGRDYGYTF
- TRBJ2-1 14 TRBV30 TRBD1 TGTGCCTGGGCCACAGGGGGAACCTACAATGAGCAGTTCTTC CAWATGGTYNEQFF
- TRBJ2-6 17 TRBV21-1 - TGTGCCAGCAGCAAAGTGAGGTCTCACTCTGGGGCCAACGTCCTGACTTTC CASSKVRSHSGANVLTF
once TRBJ2-7 13 TRBV29-1 - TGCAGCGCATGTGGCGCGCTGGTAAGCGAGCAGTACTTC CSACGALVSEQYF
- TRBJ2-6 16 TRBV18 TRBD1 TGTGCCAGCTCACCCAGCAGGGGGACTGGGGCCAACGTCCTGACTTTC CASSPSRGTGANVLTF
once TRBJ1-2 24 TRBV5-1 - TGCGCCAGCAGCTTGGGAGGCATCCCAGGCAATGTATCCCCAAACAGGGCGTCTAACTATGGCTACACCTTC CASSLGGIPGNVSPNRASNYGYTF
- TRBJ1-3 15 TRBV7-2 TRBD1 TGTGCCAGCAGCTTATCGACAGGGGGACGAAACACCATATATTTT CASSLSTGGRNTIYF
once TRBJ1-5 13 TRBV15 - TGTGCCACCAGCGACAGAAGCAATCAGCCCCAGCATTTT CATSDRSNQPQHF
once TRBJ2-1 17 TRBV25-1 TRBD2 TGTGCCAGCAGTGACAGGGTGGGACTAGCGGGAGTGAATGAGCAGTTCTTC CASSDRVGLAGVNEQFF
- TRBJ2-1 15 TRBV5-1 - TGCGCCAGCAGCTTATACAGCCTCGTTTACAATGAGCAGTTCTTC CASSLYSLVYNEQFF
- TRBJ1-2 15 TRBV7-9 TRBD1 TGTGCCAGCAGCTTAGGGCAGGGGGCTAACTATGGCTACACCTTC CASSLGQGANYGYTF
- TRBJ1-1 13 TRBV6-1 - TGTGCCAGCAGTGAACCAACAGCAGTTGAAGCTTTCTTT CASSEPTAVEAFF
- TRBJ1-2 16 TRBV7-2 - TGTGCCAGCAGCTTAGAGCAGGCCAATTTCTTTTATGGCTACACCTTC CASSLEQANFFYGYTF
- TRBJ1-1 15 TRBV19 - TGTGCCAGTAGCATCAGGTCCAGGGGGAACACTGAAGCTTTCTTT CASSIRSRGNTEAFF
once TRBJ2-3 16 TRBV4-2 TRBD2 TGTGCCAGCACCCCCCGGATTAGCGGGAGCACAGATACGCAGTATTTT CASTPRISGSTDTQYF
- TRBJ1-1 16 TRBV6-1 TRBD1 TGTGCCAGCAGTGAACTCCCACAGGGGGCCGGCACTGAAGCTTTCTTT CASSELPQGAGTEAFF
- TRBJ2-7 16 TRBV6-1 TRBD1 TGTGCCAGCAGTGAAGCGCCGACAGGGGGCTTCTACGAGCAGTACTTC CASSEAPTGGFYEQYF
- TRBJ2-1 16 TRBV1 - TGCACCAGCAGCCAAGATCAACTAGCCCTTAAGGATGAGCAGTTCTTC CTSSQDQLALKDEQFF
- TRBJ1-1 14 TRBV18 - TGTGCCAGCTCACCACCTCTGTCCGGCGCTGAAGCTTTCTTT CASSPPLSGAEAFF
- TRBJ1-1 12 TRBV9 - TGTGCCAGCAGCGTCCTGAACACTGAAGCTTTCTTT CASSVLNTEAFF
- TRBJ1-5 13 TRBV19 - TGTGCCAGTAGGGACAGTTTCAATCAGCCCCAGCATTTT CASRDSFNQPQHF
- TRBJ1-1 14 TRBV5-1 - TGCGCCAGCAGGTCTGAGGGTTTGTTTTCGACAGCTTTCTTT CASRSEGLFSTAFF
- TRBJ2-1 19 TRBV19 TRBD2 TGTGCCAGTAGTATCCCGGGACTAGCGGGGGGGAGCTCCTACAATGAGCAGTTCTTC CASSIPGLAGGSSYNEQFF
- TRBJ2-2 15 TRBV6-1 TRBD2 TGTGCCAGCACCCTTGGGACTAGCGGTTCCGGGGAGCTGTTTTTT CASTLGTSGSGELFF
- TRBJ2-1 14 TRBV19 - TGTGCCAGTAGTACGAAACTAGCCACAAGTGAGCAGTTCTTC CASSTKLATSEQFF
- TRBJ1-3 13 TRBV15 - TGTGCCACCAGCTCACTGGACAGAAACACCATATATTTT CATSSLDRNTIYF